The clone carrying this T cell receptor (beta chain) has just a few counts. The data derive from a study of response to subunit inactivated influenza vaccine. The V gene lost 6 bases and the J gene lost 6 bases, with 6 bases spanning the gap. CDR3 length: 11 residues. Germline loops: CDR1 MNHEY, CDR2 SVGAGI. From the RT-PCR reads, TCRdb called clonotypes with MiXCR, one entry per CDR3 protein. The table has 160,000 or so distinct CDR3 sequences, approximately 10% seen once. This clonotype originated in a man in his forties or fifties who received an inactivated influenza vaccine. The chain uses TRBV6-5 and TRBJ2-1; D may match TRBD1 or TRBD2 (5 bases each). Sequenced material: non-naive T cells sorted from PBMCs, taken roughly 45 days after vaccination. CDR3 DNA: TGTGCCAGCAGGGGGGTCAATGAGCAGTTCTTC. This codes for CASRGVNEQFF.